The sample holds a few counts of the clone carrying this T cell receptor beta chain. The antigen remains unidentified. These data belong to a study of response to subunit inactivated influenza vaccine. V was clipped by 4 bases and J by 6 bases, with 15 bases between them. The CDR3 consists of 14 residues. CDR1 and CDR2 (germline): SGHRS, YFSETQ. General study points: Each seasonal influenza vaccination, the authors suggested, recruits few new T cells.

TCRdb called the RT-PCR reads again in MiXCR, with one record for every CDR3 protein. This table holds around 710,000 distinct CDR3 sequences, about 15% found once. The TCR sequence derives from a man in his forties or fifties who received an inactivated influenza vaccine. The material was PBMCs from blood, obtained around two weeks before vaccination. This chain connects TRBV5-1 to TRBJ2-3; D might be TRBD2 (6 bases). The CDR3 DNA reads TGCGCCAGCAGCCAGGATTCTAGCGAGGATACGCAGTATTTT. It yields the protein CASSQDSSEDTQYF. The full variable domain, completed using reference TRBV5-1 and TRBJ2-3, is KAGVTQTPRYLIKTRGQQVTLSCSPISGHRSVSWYQQTPGQGLQFLFEYFSETQRNKGNFPGRFSGRQFSNSRSEMNVSTLELGDSALYLCASSQDSSEDTQYFGPGTRLTVL.